This T cell receptor beta chain was obtained from a study of spatial heterogeneity in lung cancer. Study-wide context: Available follow-up PBMC samples were sequenced, at a median of roughly two years post-resection. As counted in raw reads, each unique TCR and UMI combination appeared more than ten times on average. Sequencing consistently turned up more beta-chain sequences than alpha-chain sequences.

Noted time point: blood at routine non-recurrence follow-up after resection. TCRs were sequenced from unsorted whole RNA of tumor, nontumor lung or PBMC. This clonotype showed up many times. Every TCR cDNA molecule carried a tag that served as a unique molecular identifier. TCRdb re-analysed the 5' RACE reads in MiXCR, keeping a single row per CDR3 protein. The table records 50,000 to 60,000 distinct CDR3 sequences, around 6.7% of them present only once. The CDR3 is 15 residues long. Trimming took 2 bases from V and 3 from J, leaving 11 bases between them. Germline values: CDR1 SGHRS, CDR2 YFSETQ. The sample here was PBMCs, taken at follow-up. This chain uses TRBV5-1 with TRBJ1-4; the D is unclear. This TCR was sampled from a female donor with early-stage non-small cell lung cancer. The DNA for the CDR3 is TGCGCCAGCAGCTTAGCTTATTCTGCTAATGAAAAACTGTTTTTT. It encodes CASSLAYSANEKLFF. Combining the CDR3 with reference TRBV5-1 and TRBJ1-4 gives the whole variable domain KAGVTQTPRYLIKTRGQQVTLSCSPISGHRSVSWYQQTPGQGLQFLFEYFSETQRNKGNFPGRFSGRQFSNSRSEMNVSTLELGDSALYLCASSLAYSANEKLFFGSGTQLSVL.